Shown below are 21 T cell receptor beta chains from a single sample sequenced in a study of control samples from healthy donors and cancer patients. Some clones are missing from TCRdb's copy, which holds only in-frame ones; the method was immunoSEQ multiplex PCR. The data contain 170,000 or so clones, about 94% of them seen just once; the ten biggest clones take up around 8%. The sequencing sample was made of blood. The origin of the receptors is a woman in her 40s in good health.

The chain combines TRBV12-5 with TRBJ2-7; D not resolved. The CDR3 contains 11 residues. Germline V lookup: CDR1 LGHNT, CDR2 FRNRAP. V lost 2 bases and J 4 bases, leaving 3 bases between the germline ends. CDR3 sequence reads: CASGLNYEQYF. CDR3 DNA: TGTGCTAGTGGTTTGAATTACGAGCAGTACTTC.

In DNA form, the CDR3 reads TGCGCCAGCAGCGAGTATTTGCTGTCGGGCGAGCAGTACTTC. The encoded protein is CASSEYLLSGEQYF. The chain combines TRBV4-1 with TRBJ2-7; D is ambiguous. The CDR3 length is 14 residues. With 5 bases removed from V and 6 bases from J, the gap between germline ends came to 17 bases. Germline-derived CDR1 and CDR2 are MGHRA and YSYEKL.

The J gene is TRBJ1-1, the V gene TRBV6-2 or TRBV6-3; D gene ambiguous. CDR3 length equals 13 residues. V was clipped by 2 bases and J by 1 base, with 5 bases between them. CDR1 and CDR2 (germline): MNHEY, SVGEGT. The CDR3 spells CASSYVQNTEAFF. Written as DNA, the CDR3 is TGTGCCAGCAGTTACGTTCAGAACACTGAAGCTTTCTTT.

As regards this clone: A read error may account for a junction end that differs from germline. The chain carries TRBV18 and TRBJ2-7; the D call may be TRBD1 or TRBD2 (5 bases each). Germline CDR1 reads KGHSH; CDR2 reads LQKENI. The CDR3 contains 13 residues. The chain's CDR3 is CASSSEGSGFPGF. In DNA, the CDR3 is TGTGCCAGCTCAAGTGAGGGGTCCGGGTTCCCCGGATTC.

V and J are TRBV19 and TRBJ1-1; D unresolved. Trimming pared 9 bases from V and 11 bases from J, leaving 19 bases between. The germline V gene has CDR1 LNHDA and CDR2 SQIVND (reference sequence). This CDR3 contains 12 residues. The CDR3 region is CASGETAFVAFF. DNA of the CDR3: TGTGCCAGCGGGGAAACGGCGTTCGTCGCTTTCTTT.

V and J are TRBV5-1 and TRBJ1-6; no firm D call. Trimming took 2 bases from V and 4 from J, leaving 7 bases between them. The CDR3 runs to 14 residues. The germline CDR1 and CDR2 sequences are SGHRS and YFSETQ. The CDR3 region is CASSLERYNSPLHF. CDR3 DNA: TGCGCCAGCAGCTTAGAACGGTATAATTCACCCCTCCACTTT.

The chain combines TRBV9 with TRBJ1-3; possibly TRBD1 for D (5 bases). Germline V gives CDR1 SGDLS, CDR2 YYNGEE. V lost 3 bases, J lost 0 bases, and 13 bases lay in between. The CDR3 totals 16 residues. This CDR3 is CASSETAGASGNTIYF. The CDR3 nucleotides are TGTGCCAGCAGCGAGACAGCAGGTGCCTCTGGAAACACCATATATTTT.

The rearrangement links TRBV7-2 to TRBJ2-2; no reliable D call. Trimming took off 3 bases at V and 6 bases at J, with 14 bases between the two ends. The germline gives CDR1 SGHTA, CDR2 FQGNSA. This CDR3 spans 15 amino acids. As DNA, the CDR3 is TGTGCCAGCAGCTTCTATACCCCGTCCGCCGGGGAGCTGTTTTTT. Protein: CASSFYTPSAGELFF.

Concerning this clone: The junction does not match germline at one end; this may be a read error. V and J are TRBV6-5 and TRBJ1-3; D gene uncertain. Germline values: CDR1 MNHEY, CDR2 SVGAGI. The CDR3 is made up of 15 amino acids. Here the CDR3 reads CVSRPTGSSGNTIYF. DNA of the CDR3: TGTGTCAGCAGACCGACGGGGAGCTCTGGAAACACCATATATTTT.

This clone was seen only a few times. The chain is built from TRBV7-2 and TRBJ1-2; tentatively, D is TRBD1 (5 bases). The V end was cut by 5 bases, the J end by 8 bases, with 15 bases between. Germline CDR1 SGHTA, CDR2 FQGNSA. This CDR3 contains 13 residues. As DNA, the CDR3 is TGTGCCAGCAGCATTAGTCGGGGACCGGGCTACACCTTC. Its protein is CASSISRGPGYTF.

The chain is built from TRBV7-9 and TRBJ1-6; D unresolved. This CDR3 comprises 14 residues. V lost 6 bases and J 9 bases, leaving 15 bases between the germline ends. CDR1 SEHNR and CDR2 FQNEAQ come from the germline V gene (reference sequence). CDR3 in DNA: TGTGCCAGCAGTTCCGGGATAAGCCTTTCACCCCTCCACTTT. Residues: CASSSGISLSPLHF.

The chain uses TRBV5-1 and TRBJ1-2, with a possible D match to TRBD1 (5 bases). The V end was cut by 0 bases, the J end by 1 base, with 10 bases between. From germline, CDR1 is SGHRS and CDR2 YFSETQ. The CDR3 sequence is 15 residues long. In DNA form, the CDR3 reads TGCGCCAGCAGCTTGGAGTGGGGGTTTAACTATGGCTACACCTTC. It codes for CASSLEWGFNYGYTF.

This chain links TRBV6-5 with TRBJ1-2; 7 bases align to TRBD1. J gave up 5 bases and V 1 base, and 4 bases lay outside the gene matches. Per germline, CDR1 MNHEY and CDR2 SVGAGI. The CDR3 extends over 14 amino acids. CDR3 in amino acids: CASSYYQGEYGYTF. For the CDR3, the DNA is TGTGCCAGCAGTTACTATCAGGGGGAGTATGGCTACACCTTC.

This sequence joins TRBV4-3 and TRBJ1-1; no firm D call. V was trimmed by 5 bases and J by 5 bases, leaving 12 bases between them. The CDR3 totals 13 residues. Germline V lookup: CDR1 LGHNA, CDR2 YSLEER. This CDR3 reads CASSGRTETEAFF. CDR3 in DNA: TGCGCCAGCAGCGGTCGAACAGAAACTGAAGCTTTCTTT.

The chain has TRBV19 and TRBJ1-5; D is perhaps TRBD1 (6 bases). The CDR3 length is 15 residues. Trimming pared 10 bases from V and 0 bases from J, leaving 16 bases between. Germline V gene sequence: CDR1 LNHDA, CDR2 SQIVND (reference sequence). The CDR3 here is CATRGQPYSNQPQHF. CDR3 sequence (DNA): TGTGCCACCCGAGGACAGCCCTATAGCAATCAGCCCCAGCATTTT.

The chain carries TRBV5-6 and TRBJ1-2; D is unresolved. Germline values: CDR1 SGHDT, CDR2 YYEEEE. V was pared by 0 bases and J by 3 bases, with 12 bases between. This CDR3 comprises 15 residues. CDR3 sequence reads: CASSLVGGEDYGYTF. CDR3 bases: TGTGCCAGCAGCTTGGTAGGAGGTGAGGACTATGGCTACACCTTC.

V usage is TRBV6-5 and J usage is TRBJ1-3; no clear D gene. The germline V gene encodes CDR1 MNHEY and CDR2 SVGAGI. The CDR3 extends over 14 amino acids. The germline V and J ends were trimmed by 2 bases and 0 bases, with 5 bases remaining between them. The CDR3 region has the DNA TGTGCCAGCAGTTACGGGAGCTCTGGAAACACCATATATTTT. Translation gives CASSYGSSGNTIYF.

The chain is built from TRBV5-1 and TRBJ1-4; the match to TRBD1 covers 12 bases. The germline V gene encodes CDR1 SGHRS and CDR2 YFSETQ. The J segment lost 8 bases and the V segment lost 4 bases, leaving 6 bases of the junction unmatched. The CDR3 has 15 amino acids. The CDR3 DNA is TGCGCCAGCAGCCAAGGGACAGGGGGCCCCGAAAAACTGTTTTTT. It yields the protein CASSQGTGGPEKLFF.

The chain combines TRBV4-3 with TRBJ1-2; D remains unclear. With 0 bases removed from V and 4 bases from J, the gap between germline ends came to 9 bases. CDR3 length: 14 residues. The germline V gene has CDR1 LGHNA and CDR2 YSLEER. Here the CDR3 reads CASSQETGSYGYTF. The CDR3 region has the DNA TGCGCCAGCAGCCAAGAAACGGGTAGCTATGGCTACACCTTC.

Comments on this clone: Germline and junction disagree at one end, which may indicate a read error. This sequence joins TRBV5-6 and TRBJ1-2; D remains unclear. Germline CDR1 is SGHDT and CDR2 is YYEEEE. CDR3 length: 13 amino acids. CDR3 residues: CASRHRNNYVYTF. CDR3 bases: TGTGCCAGCAGACACAGAAATAACTATGTCTACACCTTC. Looking up the rest from reference TRBV5-6 and TRBJ1-2 gives the full variable domain: DAGVTQSPTHLIKTRGQQVTLRCSPKSGHDTVSWYQQALGQGPQFIFQYYEEEERQRGNFPDRFSGHQFPNYSSELNVNALLLGDSALYLCASRHRNNYVYTFGSGTRLTVV.

This chain connects TRBV5-5 to TRBJ1-1; possibly TRBD1 for D (5 bases). Looked up from germline, CDR1 is SGHKS and CDR2 is YYEKEE (reference sequence). This CDR3 has 16 residues. V lost 5 bases and J 0 bases, leaving 17 bases between the germline ends. CDR3 amino acids: CASSLGLLPMNTEAFF. The CDR3 nucleotides read TGTGCCAGCAGTCTGGGACTCCTACCAATGAACACTGAAGCTTTCTTT.